One and the same sample provided the 16 T cell receptor beta chains below, sequenced in a study of Ad26.COV2.S vaccination and SARS-CoV-2 variants. The repertoire was sequenced with immunoSEQ multiplex PCR; TCRdb's copy has only in-frame clones and lacks some. The sample gives 300,000 to 500,000 clones, roughly nine tenths of which show up once; 3.5% is in the top ten. As for treatment: some 20 received Ad26.COV2.S at low or high dose, single or two shots; about 5 received placebo; per-sample allocation not given. On day 63 after the first injection, vaccine and placebo recipients gave samples. The source material was peripheral blood, sampled in a trial of Ad26.COV2.S vaccine versus placebo. All receptors derive from a person between 18 and 60 years old who received the Ad26.COV2.S COVID-19 vaccine or a placebo.

The V call is TRBV5-1, the J call TRBJ1-6; D is ambiguous. The germline CDR1 and CDR2 sequences are SGHRS and YFSETQ. The CDR3 length is 14 residues. Trimming took off 1 base at V and 8 bases at J, with 10 bases between the two ends. Written as DNA, the CDR3 is TGCGCCAGCAGCTTGTCTTCCCCTGATTCACCCCTCCACTTT. Protein product: CASSLSSPDSPLHF.

A single count supports this clone. The genes are TRBV4-2 and TRBJ1-2, with 7 bases fitting TRBD1. The V gene's germline CDR1 is LGHNA and CDR2 YNFKEQ. The CDR3 extends over 16 amino acids. The V and J ends lost 0 bases and 4 bases, in that order; junction bases with no gene match: 8. Here the CDR3 reads CASSQEGQTSPYGYTF. The DNA for the CDR3 is TGTGCCAGCAGCCAAGAGGGACAGACCTCCCCCTATGGCTACACCTTC.

V is TRBV29-1 and J is TRBJ1-2; D ambiguous. CDR3 size: 13 residues. The germline V and J ends were trimmed by 5 bases and 1 base, with 11 bases remaining between them. Germline CDR1 reads SQVTM; CDR2 reads ANQGSEA. The CDR3 DNA reads TGCAGCGTTTCGAGCGGAAATAACTATGGCTACACCTTC. Protein product: CSVSSGNNYGYTF.

J is TRBJ1-1 and V is TRBV7-9; TRBD1 matches 7 bases. J gave up 4 bases and V 8 bases, and 13 bases lay outside the gene matches. Germline V gives CDR1 SEHNR, CDR2 FQNEAQ (reference sequence). The CDR3 is 15 residues long. CDR3 loop: CASDFNRGEGTEAFF. CDR3 nucleotide sequence: TGTGCCAGCGATTTTAACAGGGGTGAGGGCACTGAAGCTTTCTTT.

The rearrangement joins TRBV7-2 to TRBJ1-2; D might be TRBD1 (6 bases). The length of the CDR3 is 14 residues. The germline V and J ends were trimmed by 5 bases and 8 bases, with 18 bases remaining between them. Germline V gives CDR1 SGHTA, CDR2 FQGNSA. CDR3 sequence reads: CASSLTPQGSGYTF. In DNA, the CDR3 is TGTGCCAGCAGCCTTACACCGCAGGGGTCCGGCTACACCTTC.

V is TRBV3-1 (or the pseudogene TRBV3-2) and J is TRBJ2-2, with 8 bases lining up with TRBD1. The CDR3 totals 16 residues. Germline trimming cut 1 base from V and 6 bases from J; bases unmatched to any gene: 7. Germline CDR1 LGHDT, CDR2 YNNKEL (reference sequence). CDR3 nucleotide sequence: TGTGCCAGCAGCCAAGTCAGGGGGACAGGACCCGGGGAGCTGTTTTTT. Protein: CASSQVRGTGPGELFF.

The chain has TRBV5-4 and TRBJ2-1; either TRBD1 or TRBD2 may supply D (5 bases each). Germline CDR1 and CDR2: SGHNT and YYREEE (reference sequence). This CDR3 spans 14 amino acids. Trimming took off 5 bases at V and 5 bases at J, with 14 bases between the two ends. CDR3 amino acids: CASSTSRDHNEQFF. For the CDR3, the DNA is TGTGCCAGCAGTACCAGCCGGGACCACAATGAGCAGTTCTTC.

The V call is TRBV7-2, the J call TRBJ1-3; TRBD1 aligns across 7 bases. Germline CDR1 is SGHTA and CDR2 is FQGNSA. CDR3 length: 15 amino acids. The junction had 7 bases not matched to a gene; V was cut back by 8 bases and J by 0 bases. This chain's CDR3 is CASHPGQHSGNTIYF. CDR3 bases: TGTGCCAGCCACCCGGGACAGCACTCTGGAAACACCATATATTTT.

The chain links TRBV7-9 to TRBJ2-3, with 11 bases aligning to TRBD1. The germline V gene has CDR1 SEHNR and CDR2 FQNEAQ (reference sequence). After removal of 1 base from V and 4 bases from J, the junction contained 4 bases not matched to a gene. This CDR3 contains 16 residues. The CDR3 reads CASSLGTGGAADTQYF. The CDR3 coding sequence is TGTGCCAGCAGCTTAGGGACAGGGGGCGCAGCAGATACGCAGTATTTT.

The rearrangement uses TRBV9 and TRBJ1-1; a possible D gene is TRBD1 (5 bases). This CDR3 spans 18 amino acids. V was trimmed by 2 bases and J by 8 bases, leaving 28 bases between them. CDR1 SGDLS and CDR2 YYNGEE come from the germline V gene. The CDR3 sequence is CASSVLHPRGRERVEAFF. The CDR3 DNA is TGTGCCAGCAGCGTTCTCCACCCTAGGGGCAGGGAGAGAGTAGAAGCTTTCTTT.

The V gene is TRBV10-3, the J gene TRBJ1-1; D perhaps matches TRBD1 (5 bases). Germline lookup yields CDR1 ENHRY and CDR2 SYGVKD. The V gene lost 10 bases and the J gene lost 2 bases, with 8 bases spanning the gap. The CDR3 contains 11 residues. This chain's CDR3 is CATGANTEAFF. CDR3 sequence (DNA): TGTGCCACCGGGGCTAACACTGAAGCTTTCTTT.

The genes are TRBV10-3 and TRBJ1-2; 7 bases fit TRBD1. CDR3 length: 18 residues. J was trimmed by 4 bases and V by 0 bases; bases with no gene match: 14. Germline V gene sequence: CDR1 ENHRY, CDR2 SYGVKD. CDR3 in amino acids: CAISESITGTAYTYGYTF. The CDR3 nucleotides are TGTGCCATCAGTGAGTCGATAACCGGGACAGCATATACCTATGGCTACACCTTC.

The genes are TRBV5-1 and TRBJ2-3; 11 bases are a match to TRBD2. The CDR3 extends over 18 amino acids. Germline V CDR1 and CDR2: SGHRS, YFSETQ. Trimming at V came to 0 bases and at J to 0 bases, leaving 6 bases not matched to a gene. The CDR3 sequence is CASSLARGTSGSTDTQYF. CDR3 in DNA: TGCGCCAGCAGCTTGGCCAGGGGGACTAGCGGCAGCACAGATACGCAGTATTTT.

The rearrangement joins TRBV11-2 to TRBJ1-1; 8 bases match TRBD1. The germline V gene has CDR1 SGHAT and CDR2 FQNNGV. V shed 1 base and J 1 base; nucleotides not matched to a gene: 2. The CDR3 is 15 amino acids. The CDR3 is CASSLAGQANTEAFF. CDR3 in DNA: TGTGCCAGCAGCTTAGCGGGACAGGCGAACACTGAAGCTTTCTTT.

This chain links TRBV6-2 or TRBV6-3 with TRBJ1-3; 9 nucleotides line up with TRBD1. Germline values: CDR1 MNHEY, CDR2 SVGEGT. The J segment lost 2 bases and the V segment lost 2 bases, leaving 10 bases of the junction unmatched. The CDR3 is made up of 18 amino acids. The CDR3 loop reads CASSYDLDRGIAGNTIYF. The CDR3, as DNA: TGTGCCAGCAGTTACGATTTGGACAGGGGAATCGCTGGAAACACCATATATTTT.

This sequence joins TRBV6-5 and TRBJ1-2, with D perhaps matching TRBD1 (6 bases). The V gene lost 5 bases and the J gene lost 4 bases, with 14 bases spanning the gap. The CDR3 has 14 amino acids. Germline V lookup: CDR1 MNHEY, CDR2 SVGAGI. The CDR3 sequence: CASSRTGLSYGYTF. The CDR3 nucleotides read TGTGCCAGCAGTCGTACAGGGTTATCCTATGGCTACACCTTC.